Each of the 22 T cell receptor beta chains below was sequenced from the same sample in a study of cytomegalovirus exposure and HLA in healthy donors. The PCR ran on 60 Vbeta and 13 Jbeta primers. Profiling relied on immunoSEQ multiplex PCR, and the TCRdb table lists in-frame clones only, not all of them. The sample yields 130,000 or so clones, approximately 8.9% seen once. Sequences were obtained from PBMCs. The receptors were gathered from a woman aged 40 to 50 in good health and CMV-seropositive.

V and J are TRBV27 and TRBJ2-3; TRBD2 aligns across 10 bases. Germline CDR1 MNHEY, CDR2 SMNVEV (reference sequence). The length of the CDR3 is 15 residues. J was trimmed by 1 base and V by 3 bases; bases with no gene match: 1. CDR3 loop: CASSFLAGGTDTQYF. In DNA, the CDR3 is TGTGCCAGCAGTTTTCTAGCGGGGGGCACAGATACGCAGTATTTT.

There are a few counts of this clone. V and J are TRBV5-1 and TRBJ2-2; possibly TRBD2 for D (6 bases). Trimming removed 4 bases at V and 5 bases at J, with 18 bases between. Per the germline V gene, CDR1 is SGHRS and CDR2 is YFSETQ. The CDR3 length is 16 residues. CDR3 sequence reads: CASSPRELGGTGELFF. The CDR3 DNA reads TGCGCCAGCAGCCCACGGGAGTTAGGAGGGACCGGGGAGCTGTTTTTT.

The gene calls are TRBV5-1 and TRBJ1-5; TRBD1 matches at 7 bases. Trimming cost V 4 bases and J 1 base; bases outside gene matches: 5. This CDR3 comprises 15 residues. CDR1 and CDR2 from the germline V gene are SGHRS and YFSETQ. The CDR3 DNA follows: TGCGCCAGCAGCCCCTCAGGGGGAAGCAATCAGCCCCAGCATTTT. It codes for CASSPSGGSNQPQHF.

This clone was recorded a few times. This chain uses TRBV14 with TRBJ1-1, with D tentatively TRBD1 (5 bases). The V and J ends lost 2 bases and 11 bases respectively, with 12 bases between them. The CDR3 is 12 residues long. CDR1 is SGHDN and CDR2 is FVKESK in the germline V gene. CDR3 in amino acids: CASSQRGHGAFF. CDR3 sequence (DNA): TGTGCCAGCAGCCAAAGGGGCCATGGGGCTTTCTTT.

The rearrangement uses TRBV6-4 and TRBJ2-6, with D maybe TRBD1 (8 bases). CDR1 is MRHNA and CDR2 is SNTAGT in the germline V gene. This CDR3 is 18 amino acids long. V lost 3 bases, J lost 2 bases, and 17 bases lay in between. CDR3 protein: CASSDNGQGGTGANVLTF. The CDR3 bases are TGTGCCAGCAGTGATAACGGACAGGGAGGGACTGGGGCCAACGTCCTGACTTTC.

The table lists this clone with a few counts. This rearrangement joins TRBV7-2 to TRBJ1-2; D remains ambiguous. The germline V gene has CDR1 SGHTA and CDR2 FQGNSA. The CDR3 length is 14 residues. V was cut by 5 bases and J by 7 bases, with 17 bases left in between. CDR3 bases: TGTGCCAGCAGCGGCAACCCCCTGGCAGGTGGCTACACCTTC. This gives the protein CASSGNPLAGGYTF.

The table lists this clone with a few counts. J is TRBJ1-1 and V is TRBV6-6; maybe TRBD1 (5 bases). The germline V gene has CDR1 MNHNY and CDR2 SVGAGI (reference sequence). The germline V and J ends were trimmed by 6 bases and 5 bases, with 13 bases remaining between them. The CDR3 is 13 amino acids. CDR3 nucleotide sequence: TGTGCCAGCAGCCAGGGCGGGAGGACTGAAGCTTTCTTT. Its translation: CASSQGGRTEAFF.

The V gene is TRBV5-1, the J gene TRBJ1-3, with 8 bases identical to TRBD1. With 4 bases clipped from V and 6 bases from J, the junction kept 6 bases outside the gene matches. Germline V gene lookup returns CDR1 SGHRS and CDR2 YFSETQ. This CDR3 has 14 residues. CDR3 in DNA: TGCGCCAGCAGCCCAACAGGGGGTGTAAACACCATATATTTT. Its translation: CASSPTGGVNTIYF.

This clone has more than one count but fewer than ten. The V gene is TRBV5-1, the J gene TRBJ2-3; no clear D gene. The V and J ends lost 4 bases and 0 bases respectively, with 3 bases between them. There are 12 residues in the CDR3. The germline CDR1 and CDR2 sequences are SGHRS and YFSETQ. CDR3 residues: CASSHSTDTQYF. The CDR3 DNA reads TGCGCCAGCAGCCATAGCACAGATACGCAGTATTTT.

V gene TRBV9 combines with J gene TRBJ2-1; no reliable D call. Trimming removed 0 bases from V and 2 bases from J, with 9 bases in between. The CDR3 totals 15 residues. Per the germline V gene, CDR1 is SGDLS and CDR2 is YYNGEE. CDR3 in amino acids: CASSVAATTYNEQFF. The CDR3 nucleotides are TGTGCCAGCAGCGTAGCAGCAACTACCTACAATGAGCAGTTCTTC.

This clone was found a few times. This chain uses TRBV7-2 with TRBJ1-1; 7 bases are a match to TRBD1. The junction had 5 bases not matched to a gene; V was cut back by 3 bases and J by 1 base. Germline V gene lookup returns CDR1 SGHTA and CDR2 FQGNSA. CDR3 length: 15 amino acids. Here the CDR3 reads CASSFGDRKNTEAFF. DNA for the CDR3: TGTGCCAGCAGCTTTGGGGACAGAAAGAACACTGAAGCTTTCTTT.

As for this clone: At the DNA level, this CDR3 is encoded by other sequences in the same sample as well. The chain joins TRBV6-5 to TRBJ1-1, with TRBD1 matching 8 bases. The V gene end was trimmed by 6 bases and the J gene end by 5 bases; junction bases not matched to a gene: 5. The CDR3 loop spans 13 amino acids. Germline V gene data show CDR1 as MNHEY and CDR2 as SVGAGI. This CDR3 is CASRVTGVTEAFF. CDR3 in DNA: TGTGCCAGCAGGGTGACAGGGGTAACTGAAGCTTTCTTT.

This clone was seen a handful of times. This chain links TRBV5-1 with TRBJ2-3; tentative D call: TRBD1 (6 bases). With 0 bases removed from V and 4 bases from J, the gap between germline ends came to 9 bases. In germline, CDR1 is SGHRS, CDR2 YFSETQ. This CDR3 has 14 amino acids. The CDR3 DNA sequence: TGCGCCAGCAGCTTGGGACAGGCGGCAGATACGCAGTATTTT. This encodes CASSLGQAADTQYF.

The V call is TRBV19, the J call TRBJ1-5; no clear D gene. Trimming shortened V by 5 bases and J by 5 bases, and 16 bases separated the two germline ends. CDR3 length: 15 amino acids. Germline assignment: CDR1 LNHDA and CDR2 SQIVND (reference sequence). The chain's CDR3 is CASSLVPKLDQPQHF. The CDR3 DNA reads as TGTGCCAGTAGTTTAGTACCGAAGTTAGATCAGCCCCAGCATTTT.

This clone occurred a few times. This chain uses TRBV5-6 with TRBJ1-2, with 8 bases lining up with TRBD1. This CDR3 has 14 amino acids. V trimming: 5 bases; J trimming: 5 bases; junction bases outside the gene matches: 8. Germline loops: CDR1 SGHDT, CDR2 YYEEEE. The CDR3 spells CASSPGTGFYGYTF. In DNA form, the CDR3 reads TGTGCCAGCAGTCCCGGGACAGGCTTTTATGGCTACACCTTC.

This clone occurred a few times. The chain has TRBV27 and TRBJ2-7; maybe TRBD2 (5 bases). V was cut by 2 bases and J by 5 bases, with 13 bases left in between. The CDR3 has 14 amino acids. CDR1 and CDR2 (germline): MNHEY, SMNVEV (reference sequence). CDR3 in amino acids: CASSLGRSGNEQYF. The CDR3 DNA sequence: TGTGCCAGCAGTTTAGGACGGTCCGGGAACGAGCAGTACTTC.

The chain couples TRBV6-5 to TRBJ1-2, with D tentatively TRBD1 (6 bases). CDR1 MNHEY and CDR2 SVGAGI come from the germline V gene. V was shortened by 0 bases and J by 4 bases, with 12 bases between the two germline ends. This CDR3 is built from 15 residues. CDR3 sequence: CASSYSGRGAYGYTF. In nucleotides, the CDR3 is TGTGCCAGCAGTTACTCAGGCAGGGGCGCCTATGGCTACACCTTC.

This clone was picked up a small number of times. The chain couples TRBV2 to TRBJ1-5; maybe TRBD1 (6 bases). This CDR3 has 15 residues. Germline V CDR1 and CDR2: SNHLY, FYNNEI. The V end was cut by 2 bases, the J end by 6 bases, with 14 bases between. The CDR3 reads CASSESWQGTQPQHF. In DNA form, the CDR3 reads TGTGCCAGCAGTGAAAGTTGGCAGGGGACTCAGCCCCAGCATTTT.

The chain employs TRBV5-4 and TRBJ1-5, with TRBD1 identical over 7 bases. The CDR3 contains 14 residues. Per germline, CDR1 SGHNT and CDR2 YYREEE (reference sequence). J was trimmed by 7 bases and V by 0 bases; bases with no gene match: 4. The CDR3 protein is CASSLEGANQPQHF. The CDR3 coding sequence is TGTGCCAGCAGCTTGGAGGGGGCCAACCAGCCCCAGCATTTT.

V usage is TRBV5-4 and J usage is TRBJ1-2, with 7 bases that match TRBD1. Germline CDR1 and CDR2: SGHNT and YYREEE (reference sequence). This CDR3 has 14 amino acids. J gave up 8 bases and V 0 bases, and 7 bases lay outside the gene matches. The CDR3, as DNA: TGTGCCAGCAGCTTGGCGGACAGGTCCGTGGGCTACACCTTC. This encodes CASSLADRSVGYTF.

This clone has more than one count but fewer than ten. This chain links TRBV5-8 with TRBJ1-5; TRBD1 aligns across 7 bases. The germline CDR1 and CDR2 sequences are SGHTS and YDEGEE. J lost 15 bases, V lost 3 bases, and 6 bases had no gene match. The CDR3 extends over 11 amino acids. As DNA, the CDR3 is TGTGCCAGCAGCTACGGACAGGTCGCGCATTTT. This gives the protein CASSYGQVAHF. The whole variable domain, remainder taken from reference TRBV5-8 and TRBJ1-5, is EAGVTQSPTHLIKTRGQQATLRCSPISGHTSVYWYQQALGLGLQFLLWYDEGEERNRGNFPPRFSGRQFPNYSSELNVNALELEDSALYLCASSYGQVAHFGDGTRLSIL.

This clone was found a few times. J is TRBJ1-2 and V is TRBV11-3; tentative D call: TRBD1 (6 bases). This CDR3 is built from 12 residues. Germline V gene sequence: CDR1 SGHNT, CDR2 YENEEA. Trimming stripped 5 bases from V and 7 bases from J, with 11 bases between. The CDR3 region has the DNA TGTGCCAGCAGCCTCGGACAGACTGGCTACACCTTC. Amino acid sequence: CASSLGQTGYTF.